This entry lists 30 T cell receptor beta chains sequenced from one sample in a study of shared clonotypes between healthy human individuals. Generated by immunoSEQ multiplex PCR, the TCRdb table keeps only in-frame clones and is missing some. The data show over a million clones, around 78% seen once. Sequenced material: memory CD4+ T cells from PBMCs. Subset specified: CD45RA-negative fraction. These TCRs come from a man younger than 35 in good health. Some clones in this sample may be carry-over from other donors' samples.

The chain recombines TRBV9 with TRBJ2-1; possible D gene TRBD1, 6 bases. The length of the CDR3 is 16 residues. Germline V lookup: CDR1 SGDLS, CDR2 YYNGEE. Trimming pared 0 bases from V and 3 bases from J, leaving 13 bases between. The chain's CDR3 is CASSVAGRGSYNEQFF. The CDR3 nucleotides read TGTGCCAGCAGCGTAGCAGGCAGGGGCAGCTACAATGAGCAGTTCTTC.

A note on this clone: Within the sample, other DNA sequences also encode this same CDR3. The chain recombines TRBV28 with TRBJ1-5; no definite D call. The V end was cut by 6 bases, the J end by 0 bases, with 6 bases between. The CDR3 contains 13 residues. Germline V gene sequence: CDR1 MDHEN, CDR2 SYDVKM. The CDR3 sequence: CASRPTSNQPQHF. DNA of the CDR3: TGTGCCAGCAGGCCGACTAGCAATCAGCCCCAGCATTTT.

This sequence joins TRBV11-2 and TRBJ2-7, with TRBD2 matching over 8 bases. Germline V CDR1 and CDR2: SGHAT, FQNNGV. This CDR3 comprises 14 residues. With 4 bases clipped from V and 6 bases from J, the junction kept 8 bases outside the gene matches. CDR3 sequence (DNA): TGTGCCAGCAGCTCAGGACTAGCTCTATCCGAGCAGTACTTC. This gives the protein CASSSGLALSEQYF. The full variable domain, completed using reference TRBV11-2 and TRBJ2-7, is EAGVAQSPRYKIIEKRQSVAFWCNPISGHATLYWYQQILGQGPKLLIQFQNNGVVDDSQLPKDRFSAERLKGVDSTLKIQPAKLEDSAVYLCASSSGLALSEQYFGPGTRLTVT.

The chain couples TRBV25-1 to TRBJ2-5; 11 bases are a match to TRBD1. Trimming took 1 base from V and 4 from J; bases not matched to a gene: 5. This CDR3 region has 16 residues. Germline V gene data show CDR1 as MGHDK and CDR2 as SYGVNS. The CDR3 region is CASSESRTGGTETQYF. The CDR3 DNA follows: TGTGCCAGCAGTGAATCCCGGACAGGGGGCACAGAGACCCAGTACTTC.

The chain combines TRBV19 with TRBJ2-7; tentative D call: TRBD1 (5 bases). Deletions cut 1 base from V and 2 bases from J, with 12 bases between. The CDR3 loop spans 15 amino acids. Germline V gene lookup returns CDR1 LNHDA and CDR2 SQIVND (reference sequence). The CDR3 loop reads CASSIGGRDPYEQYF. The CDR3 DNA follows: TGTGCCAGTAGTATAGGTGGCAGGGATCCCTACGAGCAGTACTTC.

V is TRBV7-3 and J is TRBJ2-2; D assignment may be TRBD1 or TRBD2 (5 bases each). The germline V gene encodes CDR1 SGHTA and CDR2 FQGTGA. The CDR3 runs 16 residues. The germline V and J ends were trimmed by 4 bases and 7 bases, with 19 bases remaining between them. Here the CDR3 reads CASSSDDRGEIGELFF. The CDR3 DNA reads as TGTGCCAGCAGCTCAGATGACCGAGGGGAGATCGGGGAGCTGTTTTTT.

With regard to this clone: A far larger clone differs by one base, so this is likely a read error. The chain links TRBV7-6 to TRBJ2-7, with D perhaps given as TRBD1 or TRBD2 (6 bases each). In germline, CDR1 is SGHVS, CDR2 FNYEAQ. The CDR3 extends over 12 amino acids. V was shortened by 5 bases and J by 6 bases, with 11 bases between the two germline ends. This CDR3 reads CASSLRGREQYF. The CDR3, as DNA: TGTGCCAGCAGCCTCCGGGGGCGCGAGCAGTACTTC.

The V call is TRBV11-2, the J call TRBJ2-1; D uncertain. Germline V CDR1 and CDR2: SGHAT, FQNNGV. V lost 5 bases and J lost 3, with 14 bases in between. The CDR3 is made up of 15 amino acids. This chain's CDR3 is CASSPQGQNYNEQFF. The CDR3 DNA sequence: TGTGCCAGCAGCCCCCAAGGGCAGAACTACAATGAGCAGTTCTTC.

In regard to this clone: Other DNA sequences in this sample translate to the same CDR3. The CDR3, as DNA: TGTGCCAGCAGCCAAGTGTTACAGGGAGGCTACACCTTC. It encodes CASSQVLQGGYTF. The V gene is TRBV4-2, the J gene TRBJ1-2; D possibly corresponds to TRBD1 (6 bases). CDR1 and CDR2 from the germline V gene are LGHNA and YNFKEQ. CDR3 size: 13 residues. V was pared by 1 base and J by 8 bases, with 11 bases between.

Here the CDR3 reads CASQARAGFYGYTF. In DNA form, the CDR3 reads TGTGCCAGCCAGGCCCGGGCAGGCTTCTATGGCTACACCTTC. The genes are TRBV27 and TRBJ1-2; D is undetermined. Germline lookup yields CDR1 MNHEY and CDR2 SMNVEV (reference sequence). V was shortened by 8 bases and J by 4 bases, with 17 bases between the two germline ends. The CDR3 covers 14 residues.

The chain combines TRBV9 with TRBJ1-1; tentative D call: TRBD1 (6 bases). Trimming took 0 bases from V and 4 from J, leaving 13 bases between them. CDR1 is SGDLS, CDR2 YYNGEE, per germline. The CDR3 is made up of 15 amino acids. CDR3 sequence reads: CASSVGGAQGTEAFF. The CDR3 DNA reads as TGTGCCAGCAGCGTAGGGGGGGCGCAGGGCACTGAAGCTTTCTTT. The variable domain in full, with the rest retrieved from reference TRBV9 and TRBJ1-1, is DSGVTQTPKHLITATGQRVTLRCSPRSGDLSVYWYQQSLDQGLQFLIQYYNGEERAKGNILERFSAQQFPDLHSELNLSSLELGDSALYFCASSVGGAQGTEAFFGQGTRLTVV.

This chain links TRBV18 with TRBJ2-7; D remains unclear. The CDR3 is 13 residues long. Germline V CDR1 and CDR2: KGHSH, LQKENI. The V end lost 6 bases, the J end lost 2 bases, and 11 bases lay between the germline ends. The CDR3 DNA reads TGTGCCAGCTCGTCCGCTTCAGCCTACGAGCAGTACTTC. Amino acids: CASSSASAYEQYF. Full variable domain (rest looked up from reference TRBV18 and TRBJ2-7): NAGVMQNPRHLVRRRGQEARLRCSPMKGHSHVYWYRQLPEEGLKFMVYLQKENIIDESGMPKERFSAEFPKEGPSILRIQQVVRGDSAAYFCASSSASAYEQYFGPGTRLTVT.

The chain carries TRBV4-3 and TRBJ2-5, with TRBD1 matching 7 bases. The ends lost 0 bases at V and 4 bases at J; junction bases unmatched: 5. Germline CDR1 and CDR2: LGHNA and YSLEER. This CDR3 spans 15 amino acids. The CDR3 reads CASSQERAGGETQYF. CDR3 sequence (DNA): TGCGCCAGCAGCCAAGAAAGGGCAGGGGGAGAGACCCAGTACTTC.

The chain combines TRBV28 with TRBJ1-2; perhaps TRBD1 as D (5 bases). The CDR3 loop spans 12 amino acids. Per the germline V gene, CDR1 is MDHEN and CDR2 is SYDVKM. The V end lost 4 bases, the J end lost 14 bases, and 17 bases lay between the germline ends. This chain's CDR3 is CASSYSIMTVTF. CDR3 nucleotides: TGTGCCAGCAGTTATTCAATTATGACAGTTACCTTC.

To note about this clone: This sample includes further DNA sequences coding for the same CDR3. This chain links TRBV7-2 with TRBJ1-1, with D uncertain. The CDR3 extends over 13 amino acids. V shed 2 bases and J shed 1 base, with 5 bases lying between them. CDR1 and CDR2 (germline): SGHTA, FQGNSA. The DNA of the CDR3 is TGTGCCAGCAGCTTACAGAAGAACACTGAAGCTTTCTTT. It specifies CASSLQKNTEAFF.

The chain combines TRBV5-4 with TRBJ2-5, with TRBD1 matching over 9 bases. CDR3 length: 14 amino acids. V lost 4 bases, J lost 2 bases, and 3 bases stayed unmatched. Germline V CDR1 and CDR2: SGHNT, YYREEE (reference sequence). The CDR3 DNA reads TGTGCCAGCAGCCAGACAGGGGGTCAAGAGACCCAGTACTTC. Its protein product is CASSQTGGQETQYF.

J is TRBJ2-6 and V is TRBV28; TRBD1 agrees at 8 bases. This CDR3 has 17 amino acids. Germline CDR1 is MDHEN and CDR2 is SYDVKM. The ends lost 5 bases at V and 0 bases at J; junction bases unmatched: 6. The CDR3 spells CASSPQGAPSGANVLTF. Here the CDR3 DNA reads TGTGCCAGCAGTCCCCAGGGGGCCCCCTCTGGGGCCAACGTCCTGACTTTC.

This clone showed up many times. The gene calls are TRBV5-6 and TRBJ2-1, with TRBD2 matching over 11 bases. J lost 9 bases, V lost 4 bases, and 15 bases had no gene match. CDR3 length: 17 amino acids. Germline V lookup: CDR1 SGHDT, CDR2 YYEEEE. In DNA, the CDR3 is TGTGCCAGCAGCCACGGGGAGGGTAGCGGGAGGGCCCCTGAGCAGTTCTTC. This sequence encodes CASSHGEGSGRAPEQFF.

The chain has TRBV10-2 and TRBJ2-5; the D is unclear. Trimming pared 8 bases from V and 1 base from J, leaving 14 bases between. Germline lookup yields CDR1 WSHSY and CDR2 SAAADI. This CDR3 spans 14 amino acids. The CDR3 spells CASAVAGIQETQYF. The CDR3 coding sequence is TGCGCCAGCGCGGTGGCAGGAATCCAAGAGACCCAGTACTTC.

The chain joins TRBV5-1 to TRBJ2-7; TRBD1 matches 7 bases. The J segment lost 3 bases and the V segment lost 4 bases, leaving 7 bases of the junction unmatched. This CDR3 is built from 14 residues. Germline V lookup: CDR1 SGHRS, CDR2 YFSETQ. This chain's CDR3 is CASSTGQDLYEQYF. The CDR3 nucleotides read TGCGCCAGCAGCACCGGACAGGACCTCTACGAGCAGTACTTC.

J is TRBJ2-1 and V is TRBV28, with 9 bases that match TRBD2. The CDR3 is 15 residues long. V was pared by 2 bases and J by 4 bases, with 3 bases of the junction left unmatched. Per the germline V gene, CDR1 is MDHEN and CDR2 is SYDVKM. CDR3: CASSLELAGYNEQFF. For the CDR3, the DNA is TGTGCCAGCAGTTTAGAACTAGCGGGTTACAATGAGCAGTTCTTC.

This clone has more than one count but fewer than ten. The chain is built from TRBV28 and TRBJ2-1; TRBD2 agrees at 9 bases. Trimming removed 3 bases from V and 14 bases from J; junction bases left unmatched: 8. Germline V gene lookup returns CDR1 MDHEN and CDR2 SYDVKM. The length of the CDR3 is 13 residues. The CDR3: CASSFAGGPREFF. DNA of the CDR3: TGTGCCAGCAGTTTCGCGGGAGGGCCACGGGAGTTCTTC.

The rearrangement joins TRBV5-1 to TRBJ2-3; D remains ambiguous. Trimming pared 4 bases from V and 7 bases from J, leaving 16 bases between. This CDR3 comprises 14 residues. CDR1 and CDR2 from the germline V gene are SGHRS and YFSETQ. This CDR3 is CASSPRTVENTQYF. The CDR3 bases are TGCGCCAGCAGCCCTAGGACGGTGGAGAATACGCAGTATTTT.

In regard to this clone: This same CDR3 is encoded by further DNA sequences in the sample. V gene TRBV2 combines with J gene TRBJ2-7; D is ambiguous. This CDR3 has 10 residues. Trimming shortened V by 9 bases and J by 6 bases, and 9 bases separated the two germline ends. The germline V gene has CDR1 SNHLY and CDR2 FYNNEI. This CDR3 reads CASRLGEQYF. The CDR3 DNA reads as TGTGCCAGTCGGCTGGGCGAGCAGTACTTC.

This clone came up a few times. The gene calls are TRBV7-9 and TRBJ1-1; D uncertain. Trimming took 2 bases from V and 4 from J, leaving 11 bases between them. This CDR3 region has 14 residues. CDR1 is SEHNR and CDR2 is FQNEAQ in the germline V gene (reference sequence). In DNA form, the CDR3 reads TGTGCCAGCAGCTTACCTGGGTTTGGCACTGAAGCTTTCTTT. Protein: CASSLPGFGTEAFF.

This clone was counted a few times. The chain employs TRBV4-3 and TRBJ2-3, with D possibly matching TRBD2 (5 bases). The germline V and J ends were trimmed by 4 bases and 0 bases, with 20 bases remaining between them. The CDR3 is made up of 18 amino acids. From germline, CDR1 is LGHNA and CDR2 YSLEER. As DNA, the CDR3 is TGCGCCAGCAGCCCTCGTAGATCGCGAGGGAGTAGCACAGATACGCAGTATTTT. This encodes CASSPRRSRGSSTDTQYF.

This chain uses TRBV5-1 with TRBJ1-2, with a possible D match to TRBD1 (5 bases). The CDR3 is 14 amino acids. Germline values: CDR1 SGHRS, CDR2 YFSETQ. With 7 bases removed from V and 8 bases from J, the gap between germline ends came to 21 bases. In DNA form, the CDR3 reads TGCGCCAGCGGCCCCACGGGACCCTTGGGCGGCTACACCTTC. Its protein is CASGPTGPLGGYTF. Full variable domain (outside the CDR3, taken from reference TRBV5-1 and TRBJ1-2): KAGVTQTPRYLIKTRGQQVTLSCSPISGHRSVSWYQQTPGQGLQFLFEYFSETQRNKGNFPGRFSGRQFSNSRSEMNVSTLELGDSALYLCASGPTGPLGGYTFGSGTRLTVV.

The chain employs TRBV4-2 and TRBJ1-4; D ambiguous. There are 12 residues in the CDR3. Germline V gene sequence: CDR1 LGHNA, CDR2 YNFKEQ. V was clipped by 1 base and J by 8 bases, with 5 bases between them. The CDR3 DNA sequence: TGTGCCAGCAGCCAAGGGGCGGAAAAACTGTTTTTT. It yields the protein CASSQGAEKLFF.

This clone has just one count. The chain uses TRBV5-1 and TRBJ2-3; 11 bases are a match to TRBD2. The CDR3 covers 19 residues. Trimming removed 0 bases from V and 4 bases from J; junction bases left unmatched: 13. The germline CDR1 and CDR2 sequences are SGHRS and YFSETQ. In DNA, the CDR3 is TGCGCCAGCAGCTTGGGTACTAGCGGGAGCCGGGAGGTTTCAGATACGCAGTATTTT. It yields the protein CASSLGTSGSREVSDTQYF.

This clone was detected a few times. The chain employs TRBV10-2 and TRBJ2-5; D is undetermined. Germline V gene lookup returns CDR1 WSHSY and CDR2 SAAADI. The CDR3 extends over 11 amino acids. V was trimmed by 0 bases and J by 7 bases, leaving 3 bases between them. CDR3 nucleotide sequence: TGCGCCAGCAGTGAGTCGGGGACCCAGTACTTC. Its protein product is CASSESGTQYF.